This T cell receptor (beta chain) was retrieved from a study of T cell responses to AZD1222 COVID-19 vaccine. Measured with immunoSEQ multiplex PCR; TCRdb has only the in-frame clones, and not every one. The repertoire holds tens of thousands of clones, with approximately 91% as singletons. A note on this clone: Antigen specificity is unknown.

Study observations and caveats: Spike was spanned by vaccine-associated CD4 TCRs, which were dominant at 160-218 and 743-854. Just a handful of people given AZD1222 tested seropositive at baseline. The sample set comprised mostly white British donors with more females, and clonal diversity was possibly underestimated. Researchers took repertoire samples only after the peak T cell response had come.

Sequenced here: peripheral blood, sampled on day 0 of AZD1222 vaccination. The sequence came from an adult in good health.

The CDR3 region is CASSATSAQYEQYF. The CDR3 DNA is TGCGCCAGCAGCGCTACGAGCGCCCAGTACGAGCAGTACTTC. This chain links TRBV5-1 with TRBJ2-7; D not certain. The CDR3 consists of 14 residues. V was trimmed by 4 bases and J by 4 bases, leaving 15 bases between them. Germline values: CDR1 SGHRS, CDR2 YFSETQ.